This T cell receptor beta chain appears in the sequencing data of a study of blood T cell repertoires in COVID-19. As for the study in general: The United States, Italy and Spain provided the acute and convalescent COVID-19 samples.

Method: immunoSEQ multiplex PCR; TCRdb's copy keeps in-frame clones and lacks some. The repertoire consists of just under 150,000 clones, with 87% occurring once and the leading ten covering just under 0.95%. This clone occurred once. V was cut by 5 bases and J by 4 bases, with 11 bases left in between. CDR1 and CDR2 (germline): GTSNPN, SVGIG (reference sequence). The CDR3 runs to 12 residues. Sequencing was performed on peripheral blood. The sequence derives from a woman aged 45-65 years with acute or convalescent COVID-19. The chain employs TRBV30 and TRBJ1-1, with D possibly matching TRBD1 (5 bases). The CDR3 DNA reads as TGTGCCTGGTGGGAAGGGGCCACTGAAGCTTTCTTT. It encodes CAWWEGATEAFF.